These 15 T cell receptor beta chains share one sample of origin, sequenced in a study of blood T cell repertoires in COVID-19 (dated by TCRdb to 2018 to 2021). Library generation was performed with the immunoSEQ multiplex PCR assay. In its TCRdb copy, this immuneACCESS table keeps in-frame sequences only and misses some clones. Where compared with another copy, unresolved V genes explain less than half of these, and the others have no known cause. The sample table contains about 150,000 clones; only one count was recorded for 82% of them. The ten biggest clones cover over 9.5% of the sample. Sequenced: peripheral blood. Receptor source: an elderly woman with active or convalescent COVID-19.

This clone has only a few counts. The chain links TRBV5-4 to TRBJ1-2; tentatively, D is TRBD1 (5 bases). Germline CDR1 is SGHNT and CDR2 is YYREEE (reference sequence). The CDR3 runs 14 residues. The V end lost 0 bases, the J end lost 5 bases, and 11 bases lay between the germline ends. The CDR3 region is CASSLVGHLYGYTF. CDR3 nucleotide sequence: TGTGCCAGCAGCTTGGTAGGACATTTGTATGGCTACACCTTC.

The chain employs TRBV4-1 and TRBJ2-6, with a weak D call TRBD1 (6 bases). The CDR3 is 17 residues long. Germline-derived CDR1 and CDR2 are MGHRA and YSYEKL. V gave up 1 base and J gave up 0 bases, with 10 bases separating them. This CDR3 reads CASSQGDTSSGANVLTF. For the CDR3, the DNA is TGCGCCAGCAGCCAAGGGGACACTAGCTCTGGGGCCAACGTCCTGACTTTC.

The chain joins TRBV6-1 to TRBJ1-1; D is possibly TRBD1 (6 bases). Germline lookup yields CDR1 MNHNS and CDR2 SASEGT. Trimming stripped 2 bases from V and 4 bases from J, with 11 bases between. This CDR3 is built from 14 residues. In DNA form, the CDR3 reads TGTGCCAGCAGTGAAACCCAGGGGAGCACTGAAGCTTTCTTT. Translating it yields CASSETQGSTEAFF.

The CDR3 DNA sequence: TGCGCCAGCAGCTTAACCCCGGGACAGCCCCCTATTTACTATGGCTACACCTTC. It is translated as CASSLTPGQPPIYYGYTF. J is TRBJ1-2 and V is TRBV5-1; 7 nucleotides agree with TRBD1. Germline values: CDR1 SGHRS, CDR2 YFSETQ. V lost 2 bases and J lost 3; bases outside the gene matches: 16. This CDR3 has 18 amino acids.

The V and J genes are TRBV11-2 and TRBJ2-7, with D possibly TRBD1 on 6 matching bases. V lost 6 bases and J lost 2, with 11 bases in between. The CDR3 loop spans 13 amino acids. In germline, CDR1 is SGHAT, CDR2 FQNNGV. The CDR3 reads CASRPGDTYEQYF. For the CDR3, the DNA is TGTGCCAGCAGGCCCGGGGACACCTACGAGCAGTACTTC. Variable domain in full (rest from reference TRBV11-2 and TRBJ2-7): EAGVAQSPRYKIIEKRQSVAFWCNPISGHATLYWYQQILGQGPKLLIQFQNNGVVDDSQLPKDRFSAERLKGVDSTLKIQPAKLEDSAVYLCASRPGDTYEQYFGPGTRLTVT.

A single count supports this clone. CDR3 sequence: CASSKSSGSSEQYF. In nucleotides, the CDR3 is TGTGCCAGCAGCAAAAGTAGCGGGAGCTCTGAGCAGTACTTC. The rearrangement joins TRBV5-6 to TRBJ2-7; 9 bases match TRBD2. Germline-derived CDR1 and CDR2 are SGHDT and YYEEEE. This CDR3 contains 14 residues. Trimming cost V 4 bases and J 7 bases; bases outside gene matches: 9.

The chain has TRBV6-5 and TRBJ1-2; no firm D call. Between the trimmed V and J ends, which lost 0 bases and 8 bases, there was a span of 16 bases. Germline CDR1 and CDR2: MNHEY and SVGAGI. The CDR3 is 15 residues long. In nucleotides, the CDR3 is TGTGCCAGCAGTTACTCGGGTCAGGCCAAAGAGGGCTACACCTTC. Translated, it gives CASSYSGQAKEGYTF.

Here the CDR3 reads CSASRRGTQYF. The CDR3 DNA is TGCAGTGCTTCCAGGCGTGGGACCCAGTACTTC. The chain links TRBV20-1 to TRBJ2-5; D is unclear. The CDR3 covers 11 residues. V gave up 5 bases and J gave up 7 bases, with 11 bases separating them. CDR1 is DFQATT, CDR2 SNEGSKA, per germline (reference sequence).

The rearrangement joins TRBV2 to TRBJ1-2, with a tentative D call TRBD1 (6 bases). V dropped 7 bases and J dropped 13 bases, with 25 bases sitting between them. CDR1 and CDR2 (germline): SNHLY, FYNNEI. The CDR3 sequence is 14 residues long. DNA for the CDR3: TGTGCCAGCATCTTAGCCGGGACACGGTATTGGGGCACCTTC. As protein: CASILAGTRYWGTF.

The chain links TRBV7-9 to TRBJ1-1; the D gene is possibly TRBD1 (6 bases). Trimming cost V 5 bases and J 2 bases, with 9 bases left between them. Germline CDR1 is SEHNR and CDR2 is FQNEAQ (reference sequence). The CDR3 length is 13 residues. The CDR3 loop reads CASSQTGNTEAFF. CDR3 DNA sequence: TGTGCCAGCAGCCAGACAGGAAACACTGAAGCTTTCTTT. The variable domain in full, with the rest retrieved from reference TRBV7-9 and TRBJ1-1, is DTGVSQNPRHKITKRGQNVTFRCDPISEHNRLYWYRQTLGQGPEFLTYFQNEAQLEKSRLLSDRFSAERPKGSFSTLEIQRTEQGDSAMYLCASSQTGNTEAFFGQGTRLTVV.

This chain links TRBV2 with TRBJ2-2; tentatively, D is TRBD2 (5 bases). The CDR3 is 13 residues long. In germline, CDR1 is SNHLY, CDR2 FYNNEI. The V gene lost 8 bases and the J gene lost 6 bases, with 13 bases spanning the gap. The CDR3, as DNA: TGTGCCAGCGGCGGGCTGCGCGCCGGGGAGCTGTTTTTT. It encodes CASGGLRAGELFF.

This chain links TRBV5-1 with TRBJ2-7; D unresolved. Germline V lookup: CDR1 SGHRS, CDR2 YFSETQ. Between the trimmed V and J ends, which lost 4 bases and 1 base, there was a span of 9 bases. The CDR3 covers 13 residues. The CDR3 sequence: CASSVTVSYEQYF. CDR3 DNA sequence: TGCGCCAGCAGCGTGACTGTTTCCTACGAGCAGTACTTC.

This sequence joins TRBV19 and TRBJ1-1, with D possibly being TRBD1 (6 bases). The CDR3 extends over 16 amino acids. Germline-derived CDR1 and CDR2 are LNHDA and SQIVND (reference sequence). With 6 bases removed from V and 10 bases from J, the gap between germline ends came to 27 bases. The CDR3 nucleotides are TGTGCCAGTAGCGACTACCGACAGGCACCCACCGAAGTAGCTTTCTTT. It yields the protein CASSDYRQAPTEVAFF. The variable domain in full, completed from reference TRBV19 and TRBJ1-1, reads DGGITQSPKYLFRKEGQNVTLSCEQNLNHDAMYWYRQDPGQGLRLIYYSQIVNDFQKGDIAEGYSVSREKKESFPLTVTSAQKNPTAFYLCASSDYRQAPTEVAFFGQGTRLTVV.

The genes are TRBV7-6 and TRBJ2-7, with a weak D call TRBD2 (6 bases). V lost 4 bases, J lost 5 bases, and 12 bases lay in between. Germline V gives CDR1 SGHVS, CDR2 FNYEAQ. The CDR3 covers 13 residues. The CDR3 nucleotides are TGTGCCAGCAGCTCGGACTATCCCCACGAGCAGTACTTC. Amino acid sequence: CASSSDYPHEQYF.

The gene calls are TRBV28 and TRBJ1-6, with 9 bases lining up with TRBD1. The CDR3 sequence is 15 residues long. Germline assignment: CDR1 MDHEN and CDR2 SYDVKM. V was pared by 5 bases and J by 5 bases, with 4 bases of the junction left unmatched. CDR3 DNA: TGTGCCAGCAGTGTAACAGGGGGCCATAATTCACCCCTCCACTTT. This gives the protein CASSVTGGHNSPLHF.